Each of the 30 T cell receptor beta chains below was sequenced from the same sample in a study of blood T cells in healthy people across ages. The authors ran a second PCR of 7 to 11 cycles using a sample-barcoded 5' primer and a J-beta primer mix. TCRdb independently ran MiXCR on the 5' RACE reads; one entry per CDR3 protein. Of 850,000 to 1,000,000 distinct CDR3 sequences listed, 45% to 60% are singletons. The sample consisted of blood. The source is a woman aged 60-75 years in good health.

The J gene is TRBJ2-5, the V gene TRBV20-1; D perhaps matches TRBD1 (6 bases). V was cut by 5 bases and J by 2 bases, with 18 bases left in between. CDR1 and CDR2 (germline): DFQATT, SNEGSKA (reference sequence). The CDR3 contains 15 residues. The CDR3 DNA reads TGCAGTGCTGCGTCTCATGACCAGGGGCAAGAGACCCAGTACTTC. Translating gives CSAASHDQGQETQYF.

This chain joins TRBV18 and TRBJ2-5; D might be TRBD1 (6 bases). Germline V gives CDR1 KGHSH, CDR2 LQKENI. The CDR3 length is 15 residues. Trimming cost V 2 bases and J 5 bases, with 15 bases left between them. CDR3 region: CASSPVPGAVETQYF. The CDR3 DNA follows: TGTGCCAGCTCACCAGTCCCAGGGGCTGTCGAGACCCAGTACTTC.

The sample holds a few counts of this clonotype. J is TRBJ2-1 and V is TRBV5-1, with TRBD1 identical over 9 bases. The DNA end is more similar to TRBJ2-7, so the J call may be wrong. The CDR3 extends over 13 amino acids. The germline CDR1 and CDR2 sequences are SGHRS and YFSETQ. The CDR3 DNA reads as TGCGCCAGCGCCGCCGGGACAGGGTTCGAGCAGTACTTC. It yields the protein CASAAGTGFEQYF.

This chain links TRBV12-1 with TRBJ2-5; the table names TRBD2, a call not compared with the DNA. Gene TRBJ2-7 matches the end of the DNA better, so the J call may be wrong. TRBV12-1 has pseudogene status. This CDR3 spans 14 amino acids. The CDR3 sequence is CASSWTDCPPEQYF. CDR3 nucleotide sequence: TGTGCCAGCAGCTGGACGGACTGCCCTCCCGAGCAGTACTTC.

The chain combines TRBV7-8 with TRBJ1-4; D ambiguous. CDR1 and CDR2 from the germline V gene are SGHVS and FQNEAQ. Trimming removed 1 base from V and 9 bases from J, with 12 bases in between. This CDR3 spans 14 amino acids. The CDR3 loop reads CASSLVTPFKKLFF. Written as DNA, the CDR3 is TGTGCCAGCAGCTTAGTCACGCCTTTTAAAAAACTGTTTTTT.

In DNA form, the CDR3 reads TGTGCCAGCAGCGCCCCGGGACAGTGGGGGGCCAACGTCCTGACTTTC. As protein: CASSAPGQWGANVLTF. The genes are TRBV5-4 and TRBJ2-6; 7 nucleotides agree with TRBD1. The CDR3 runs to 16 residues. Germline V CDR1 and CDR2: SGHNT, YYREEE (reference sequence). With V trimmed by 4 bases and J by 4 bases, 8 bases remained unmatched.

CDR3 sequence (DNA): TGTGCCAGCAGCGCTGAGAACTATGGCTACACCTTC. Amino acid sequence: CASSAENYGYTF. The V and J genes are TRBV7-9 and TRBJ1-2; no definite D call. Germline CDR1 is SEHNR and CDR2 is FQNEAQ (reference sequence). Trimming shortened V by 5 bases and J by 2 bases, and 6 bases separated the two germline ends. The CDR3 covers 12 residues.

CDR3 sequence: CASSLRTIAPLHF. The CDR3 DNA reads as TGTGCCAGCAGCTTGAGGACCATAGCACCCCTCCACTTT. The J gene is TRBJ1-6, the V gene TRBV11-2; D gene ambiguous. This CDR3 region has 13 residues. In germline, CDR1 is SGHAT, CDR2 FQNNGV. Trimming removed 3 bases at V and 11 bases at J, with 11 bases between.

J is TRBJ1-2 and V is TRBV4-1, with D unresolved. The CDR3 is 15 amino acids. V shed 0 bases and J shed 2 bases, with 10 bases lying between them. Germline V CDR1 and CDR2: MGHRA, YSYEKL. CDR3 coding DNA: TGCGCCAGCAGCCAAGATGTCCAGAGAAACTATGGCTACACCTTC. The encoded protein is CASSQDVQRNYGYTF.

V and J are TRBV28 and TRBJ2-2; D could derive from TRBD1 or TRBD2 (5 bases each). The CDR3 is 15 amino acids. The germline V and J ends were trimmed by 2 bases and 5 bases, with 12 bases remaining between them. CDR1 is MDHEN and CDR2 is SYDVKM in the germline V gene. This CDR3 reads CASSLGGTGTGELFF. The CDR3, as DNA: TGTGCCAGCAGTTTAGGTGGGACGGGAACCGGGGAGCTGTTTTTT.

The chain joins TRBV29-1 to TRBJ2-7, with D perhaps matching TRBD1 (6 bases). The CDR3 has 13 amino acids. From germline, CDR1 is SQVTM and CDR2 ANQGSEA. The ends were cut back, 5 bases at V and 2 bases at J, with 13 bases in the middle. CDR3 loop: CSVLDRNAYEQYF. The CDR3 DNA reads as TGCAGCGTTTTGGACAGAAATGCCTACGAGCAGTACTTC.

The CDR3 DNA is TGTGCCAGCAGTGCCATAGCGGGAGGGGGCTACTACGAGCAGTACTTC. Its protein is CASSAIAGGGYYEQYF. V and J are TRBV12-3 or TRBV12-4 and TRBJ2-7, with 11 bases aligning to TRBD2. The CDR3 sequence is 16 residues long. The trim removed 5 bases at V and 3 bases at J, leaving 9 bases unmatched.

CDR3 amino acids: CSARLWTQGGEQFF. DNA for the CDR3: TGCAGTGCTAGACTGTGGACGCAAGGGGGTGAGCAGTTCTTC. The chain recombines TRBV20-1 with TRBJ2-1; a weak D match, TRBD1 (6 bases). CDR3 length equals 14 residues. Trimming left V 2 bases short and J 9 bases short, with 17 bases between. Germline V gene lookup returns CDR1 DFQATT and CDR2 SNEGSKA (reference sequence).

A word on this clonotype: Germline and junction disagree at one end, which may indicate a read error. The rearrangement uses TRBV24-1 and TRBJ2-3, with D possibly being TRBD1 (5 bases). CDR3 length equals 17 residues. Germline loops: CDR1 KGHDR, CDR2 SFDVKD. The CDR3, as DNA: TGTACCACTGCCCTCCCTCGGACCGCACAGGGCACAGATACGCAGTATTTT. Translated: CTTALPRTAQGTDTQYF.

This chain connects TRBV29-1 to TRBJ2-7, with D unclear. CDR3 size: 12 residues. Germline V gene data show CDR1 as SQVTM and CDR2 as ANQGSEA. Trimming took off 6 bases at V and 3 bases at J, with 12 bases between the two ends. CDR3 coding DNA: TGCAGCGTCCCCGGCGGCCGCTACGAGCAGTACTTC. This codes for CSVPGGRYEQYF.

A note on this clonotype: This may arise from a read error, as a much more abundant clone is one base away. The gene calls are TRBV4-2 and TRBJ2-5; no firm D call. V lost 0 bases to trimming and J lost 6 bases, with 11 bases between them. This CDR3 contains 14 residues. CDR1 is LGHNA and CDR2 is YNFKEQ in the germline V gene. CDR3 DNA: TGTGCCAGCAGCCAAGATCTGCTTGGCAAGACCCAGTACTTC. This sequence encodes CASSQDLLGKTQYF.

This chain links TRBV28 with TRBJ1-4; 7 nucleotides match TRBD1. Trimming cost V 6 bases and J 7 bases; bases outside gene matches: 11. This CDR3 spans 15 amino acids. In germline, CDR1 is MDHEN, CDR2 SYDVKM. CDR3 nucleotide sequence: TGTGCCAGCAGCAGCTACAGGGGCGGGACTGAAAAACTGTTTTTT. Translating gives CASSSYRGGTEKLFF.

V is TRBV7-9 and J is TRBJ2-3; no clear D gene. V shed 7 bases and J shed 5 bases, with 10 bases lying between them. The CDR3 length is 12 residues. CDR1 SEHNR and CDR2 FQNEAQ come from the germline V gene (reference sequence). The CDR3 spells CASTSTRDTQYF. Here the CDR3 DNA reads TGTGCCAGCACATCTACAAGAGATACGCAGTATTTT.

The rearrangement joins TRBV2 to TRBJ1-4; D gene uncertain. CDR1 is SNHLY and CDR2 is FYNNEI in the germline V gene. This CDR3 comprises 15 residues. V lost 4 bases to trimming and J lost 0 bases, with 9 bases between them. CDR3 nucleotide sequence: TGTGCCAGCAGTGGCCCCCGGTCAACTAATGAAAAACTGTTTTTT. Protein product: CASSGPRSTNEKLFF. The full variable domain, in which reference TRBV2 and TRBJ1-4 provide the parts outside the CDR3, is EPEVTQTPSHQVTQMGQEVILRCVPISNHLYFYWYRQILGQKVEFLVSFYNNEISEKSEIFDDQFSVERPDGSNFTLKIRSTKLEDSAMYFCASSGPRSTNEKLFFGSGTQLSVL.

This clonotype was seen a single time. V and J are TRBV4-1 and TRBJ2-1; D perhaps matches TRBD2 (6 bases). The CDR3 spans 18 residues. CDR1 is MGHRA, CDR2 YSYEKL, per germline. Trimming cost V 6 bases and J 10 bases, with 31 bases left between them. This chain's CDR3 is CASRPRPTGTSHTMEQFF. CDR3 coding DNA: TGCGCCAGCAGACCTCGTCCGACCGGGACTTCTCATACAATGGAGCAGTTCTTC.

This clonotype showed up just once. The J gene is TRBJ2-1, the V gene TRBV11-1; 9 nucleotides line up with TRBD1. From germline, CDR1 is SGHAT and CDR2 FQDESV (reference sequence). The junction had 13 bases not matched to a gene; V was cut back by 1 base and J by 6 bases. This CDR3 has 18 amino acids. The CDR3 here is CASSLDDLGTGSFNEQFF. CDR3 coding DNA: TGTGCCAGCAGCTTAGACGATCTAGGGACAGGGAGCTTCAATGAGCAGTTCTTC.

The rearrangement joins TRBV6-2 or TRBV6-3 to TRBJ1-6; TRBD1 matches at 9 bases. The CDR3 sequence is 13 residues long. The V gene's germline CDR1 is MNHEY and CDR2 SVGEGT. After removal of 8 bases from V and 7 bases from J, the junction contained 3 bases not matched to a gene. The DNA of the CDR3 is TGTGCCAGCCGGGACAGGGAGAATTCACCCCTCCACTTT. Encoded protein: CASRDRENSPLHF.

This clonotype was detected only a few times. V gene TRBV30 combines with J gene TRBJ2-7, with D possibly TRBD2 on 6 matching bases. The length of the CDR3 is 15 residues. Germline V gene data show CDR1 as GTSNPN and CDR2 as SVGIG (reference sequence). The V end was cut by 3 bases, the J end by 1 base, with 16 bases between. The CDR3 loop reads CAWRRPGLSSYEQYF. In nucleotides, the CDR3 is TGTGCCTGGAGGCGACCGGGACTGAGTTCCTACGAGCAGTACTTC.

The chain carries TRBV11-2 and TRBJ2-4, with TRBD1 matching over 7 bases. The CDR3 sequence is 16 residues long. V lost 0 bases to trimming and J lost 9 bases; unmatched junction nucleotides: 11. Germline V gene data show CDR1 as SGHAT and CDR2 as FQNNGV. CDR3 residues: CASSLDSRDRQSIQYF. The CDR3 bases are TGTGCCAGCAGCTTAGATTCCCGGGACAGACAAAGCATTCAGTACTTC. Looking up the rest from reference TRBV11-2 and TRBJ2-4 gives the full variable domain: EAGVAQSPRYKIIEKRQSVAFWCNPISGHATLYWYQQILGQGPKLLIQFQNNGVVDDSQLPKDRFSAERLKGVDSTLKIQPAKLEDSAVYLCASSLDSRDRQSIQYFGAGTRLSVL.

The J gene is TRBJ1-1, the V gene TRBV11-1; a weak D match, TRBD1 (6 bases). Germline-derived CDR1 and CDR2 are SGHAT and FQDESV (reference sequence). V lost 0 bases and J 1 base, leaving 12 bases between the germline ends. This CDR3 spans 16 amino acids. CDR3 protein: CASSLAGGRKNTEAFF. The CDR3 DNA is TGTGCCAGCAGCTTAGCCGGGGGGCGGAAGAACACTGAAGCTTTCTTT. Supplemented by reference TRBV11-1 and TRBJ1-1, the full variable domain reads EAEVAQSPRYKITEKSQAVAFWCDPISGHATLYWYRQILGQGPELLVQFQDESVVDDSQLPKDRFSAERLKGVDSTLKIQPAELGDSAMYLCASSLAGGRKNTEAFFGQGTRLTVV.

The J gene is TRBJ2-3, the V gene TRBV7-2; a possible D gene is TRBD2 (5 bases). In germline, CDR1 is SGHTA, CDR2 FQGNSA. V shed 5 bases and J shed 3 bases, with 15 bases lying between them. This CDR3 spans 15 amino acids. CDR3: CASSRTYLNTDTQYF. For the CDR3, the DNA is TGTGCCAGCAGCCGGACTTACCTAAATACAGATACGCAGTATTTT.

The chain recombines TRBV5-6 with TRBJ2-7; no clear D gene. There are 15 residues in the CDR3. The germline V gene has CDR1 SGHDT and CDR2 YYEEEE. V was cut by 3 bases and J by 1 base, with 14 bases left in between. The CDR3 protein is CASSYLLSPSYEQYF. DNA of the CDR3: TGTGCCAGCAGCTACCTGCTATCCCCGTCCTACGAGCAGTACTTC.

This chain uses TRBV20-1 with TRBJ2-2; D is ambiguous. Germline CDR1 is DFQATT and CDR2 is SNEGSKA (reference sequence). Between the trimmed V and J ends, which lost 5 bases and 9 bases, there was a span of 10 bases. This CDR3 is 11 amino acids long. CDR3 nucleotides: TGCAGTGCTCCTATTGCTAGGGAGCTGTTTTTT. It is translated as CSAPIARELFF.

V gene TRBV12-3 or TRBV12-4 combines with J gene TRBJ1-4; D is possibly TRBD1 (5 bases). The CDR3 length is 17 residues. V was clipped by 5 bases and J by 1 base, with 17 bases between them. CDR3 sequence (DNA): TGTGCCAGCAGTCCGGAGGGGTTGAGGGGAACTAATGAAAAACTGTTTTTT. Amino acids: CASSPEGLRGTNEKLFF.

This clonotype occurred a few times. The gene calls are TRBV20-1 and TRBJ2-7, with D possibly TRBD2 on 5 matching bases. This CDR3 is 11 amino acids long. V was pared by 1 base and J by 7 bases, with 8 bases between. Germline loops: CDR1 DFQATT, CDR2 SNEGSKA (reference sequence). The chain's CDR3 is CSARGTPEQYF. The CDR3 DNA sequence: TGCAGTGCTAGAGGGACTCCTGAGCAGTACTTC.